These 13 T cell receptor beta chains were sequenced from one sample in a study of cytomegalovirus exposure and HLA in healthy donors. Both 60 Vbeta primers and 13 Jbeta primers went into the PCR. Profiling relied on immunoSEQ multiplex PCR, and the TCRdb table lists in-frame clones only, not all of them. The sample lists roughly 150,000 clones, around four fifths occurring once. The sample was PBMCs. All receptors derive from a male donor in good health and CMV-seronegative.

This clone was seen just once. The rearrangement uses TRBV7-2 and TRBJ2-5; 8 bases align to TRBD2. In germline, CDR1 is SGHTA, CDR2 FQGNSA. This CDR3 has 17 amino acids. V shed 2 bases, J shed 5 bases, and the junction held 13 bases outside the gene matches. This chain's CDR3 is CASSLRPSGLPGETQYF. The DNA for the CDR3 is TGTGCCAGCAGCTTAAGGCCTAGCGGGCTCCCCGGGGAGACCCAGTACTTC.

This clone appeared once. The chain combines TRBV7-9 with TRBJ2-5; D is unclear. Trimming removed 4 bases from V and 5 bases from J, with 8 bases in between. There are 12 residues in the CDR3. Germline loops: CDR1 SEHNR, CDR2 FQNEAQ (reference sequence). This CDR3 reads CASSSEMETQYF. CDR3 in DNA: TGTGCCAGCAGCTCCGAGATGGAGACCCAGTACTTC.

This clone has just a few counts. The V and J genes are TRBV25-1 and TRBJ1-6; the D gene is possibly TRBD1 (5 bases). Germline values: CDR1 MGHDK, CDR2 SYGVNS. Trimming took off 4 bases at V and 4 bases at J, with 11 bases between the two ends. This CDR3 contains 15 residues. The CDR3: CASSGPGTYNSPLHF. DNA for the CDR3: TGTGCCAGCAGTGGTCCCGGGACTTATAATTCACCCCTCCACTTT.

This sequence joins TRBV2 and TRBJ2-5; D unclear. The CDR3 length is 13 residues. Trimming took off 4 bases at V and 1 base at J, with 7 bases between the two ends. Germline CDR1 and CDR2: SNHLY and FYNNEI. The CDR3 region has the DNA TGTGCCAGCAGTGGAGGAGTCCAAGAGACCCAGTACTTC. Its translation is CASSGGVQETQYF.

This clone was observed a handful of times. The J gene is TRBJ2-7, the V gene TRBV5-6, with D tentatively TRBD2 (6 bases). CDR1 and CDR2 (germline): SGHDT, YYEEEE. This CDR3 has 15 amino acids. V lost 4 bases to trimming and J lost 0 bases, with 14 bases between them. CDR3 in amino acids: CASSRGGSGSYEQYF. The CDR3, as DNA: TGTGCCAGCAGCCGAGGAGGGAGTGGCTCCTACGAGCAGTACTTC.

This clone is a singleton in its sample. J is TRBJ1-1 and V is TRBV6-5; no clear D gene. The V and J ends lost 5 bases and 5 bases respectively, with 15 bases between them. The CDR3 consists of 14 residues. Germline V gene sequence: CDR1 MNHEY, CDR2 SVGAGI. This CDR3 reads CASSEDLGRTEAFF. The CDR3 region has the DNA TGTGCCAGCAGTGAAGATTTGGGCCGGACTGAAGCTTTCTTT.

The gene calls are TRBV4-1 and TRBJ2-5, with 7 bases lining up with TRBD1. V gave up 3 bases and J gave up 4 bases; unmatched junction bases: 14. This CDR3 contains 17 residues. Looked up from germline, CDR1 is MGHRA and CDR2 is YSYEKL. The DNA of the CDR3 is TGCGCCAGCAGCCACCAGATTCCGGGACAGTGGGGAGAGACCCAGTACTTC. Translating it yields CASSHQIPGQWGETQYF.

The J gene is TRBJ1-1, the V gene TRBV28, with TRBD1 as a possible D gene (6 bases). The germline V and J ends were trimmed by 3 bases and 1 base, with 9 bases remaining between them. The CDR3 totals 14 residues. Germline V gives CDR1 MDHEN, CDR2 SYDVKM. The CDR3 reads CASSLTGTNTEAFF. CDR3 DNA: TGTGCCAGCAGTTTGACAGGAACGAACACTGAAGCTTTCTTT.

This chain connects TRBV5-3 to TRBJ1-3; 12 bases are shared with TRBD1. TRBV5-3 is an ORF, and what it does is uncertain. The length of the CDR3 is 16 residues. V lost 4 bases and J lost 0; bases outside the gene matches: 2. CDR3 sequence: CARSGDRGHSGNTIYF. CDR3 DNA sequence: TGTGCCAGAAGCGGGGACAGGGGGCACTCTGGAAACACCATATATTTT.

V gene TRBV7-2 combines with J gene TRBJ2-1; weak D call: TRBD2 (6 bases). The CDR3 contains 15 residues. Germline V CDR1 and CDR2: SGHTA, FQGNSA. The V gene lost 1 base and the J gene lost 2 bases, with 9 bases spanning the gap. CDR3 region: CASSLEGGAYNEQFF. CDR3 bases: TGTGCCAGCAGCTTAGAGGGAGGTGCCTACAATGAGCAGTTCTTC. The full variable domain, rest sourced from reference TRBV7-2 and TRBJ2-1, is GAGVSQSPSNKVTEKGKDVELRCDPISGHTALYWYRQSLGQGLEFLIYFQGNSAPDKSGLPSDRFSAERTGGSVSTLTIQRTQQEDSAVYLCASSLEGGAYNEQFFGPGTRLTVL.

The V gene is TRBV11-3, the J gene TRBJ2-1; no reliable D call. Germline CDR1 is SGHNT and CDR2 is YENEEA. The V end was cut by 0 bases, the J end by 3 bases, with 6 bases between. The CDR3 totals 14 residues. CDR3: CASSLDINYNEQFF. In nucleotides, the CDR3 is TGTGCCAGCAGCTTAGATATTAACTACAATGAGCAGTTCTTC.

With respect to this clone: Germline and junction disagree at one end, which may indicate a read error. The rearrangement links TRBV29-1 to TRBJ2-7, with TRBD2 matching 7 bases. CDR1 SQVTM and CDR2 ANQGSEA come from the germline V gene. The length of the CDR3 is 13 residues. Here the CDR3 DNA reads TGCAGCATTGAATCCGCGGGGGCCTACGAGCAGTACTTC. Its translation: CSIESAGAYEQYF.

The CDR3 DNA follows: TGTGCCAGCAGCGTAGACTCGGGGGGCACAGATACGCAGTATTTT. Translation: CASSVDSGGTDTQYF. The chain links TRBV9 to TRBJ2-3; D perhaps matches TRBD2 (6 bases). Trimming took off 0 bases at V and 1 base at J, with 9 bases between the two ends. The germline V gene encodes CDR1 SGDLS and CDR2 YYNGEE. The CDR3 sequence is 15 residues long.